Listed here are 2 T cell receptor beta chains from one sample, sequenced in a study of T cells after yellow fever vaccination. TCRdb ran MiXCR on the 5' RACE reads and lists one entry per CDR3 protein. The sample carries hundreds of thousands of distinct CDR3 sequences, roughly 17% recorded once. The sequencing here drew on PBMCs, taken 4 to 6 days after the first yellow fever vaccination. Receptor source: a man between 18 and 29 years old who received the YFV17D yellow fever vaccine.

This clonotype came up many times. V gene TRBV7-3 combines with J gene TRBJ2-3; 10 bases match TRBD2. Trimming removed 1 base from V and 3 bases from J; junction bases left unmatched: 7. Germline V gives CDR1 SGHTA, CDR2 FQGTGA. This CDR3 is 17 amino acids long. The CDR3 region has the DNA TGTGCCAGCAGCTTAAGAGCGCAAGCGGGGGGGACAGATACGCAGTATTTT. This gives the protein CASSLRAQAGGTDTQYF.

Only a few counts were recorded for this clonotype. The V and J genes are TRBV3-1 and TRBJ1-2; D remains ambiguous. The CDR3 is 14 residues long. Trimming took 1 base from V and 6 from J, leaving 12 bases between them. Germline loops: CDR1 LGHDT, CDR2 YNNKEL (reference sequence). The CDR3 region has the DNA TGTGCCAGCAGCCAAGTTGGCGGGCTGGATGGCTACACCTTC. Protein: CASSQVGGLDGYTF.